This T cell receptor beta chain comes out of a study of response to subunit inactivated influenza vaccine. Study-level points and caveats: There was a suggestion from the authors that each seasonal influenza vaccination recruits few new T cells.

Trimming pared 6 bases from V and 9 bases from J, leaving 9 bases between. The CDR3 extends over 10 amino acids. CDR1 DFQATT and CDR2 SNEGSKA come from the germline V gene (reference sequence). Only a few counts were recorded for this clonotype. Its specificity is not known. Using its own MiXCR run on the RT-PCR reads, TCRdb lists one record per CDR3 protein. The sample contains some 640,000 distinct CDR3 sequences, over 11% of which appear only once. The rearrangement links TRBV20-1 to TRBJ2-1, with unresolved D. The sequence was collected from a man in his fifties who received an inactivated influenza vaccine. The material sequenced was PBMCs from blood, taken approximately 15 days before vaccination. Here the CDR3 reads CSATSGEQFF. The CDR3 DNA is TGCAGTGCCACGTCAGGTGAGCAGTTCTTC.